This T cell receptor beta chain came from a study of blood T cells in healthy people across ages. The wider study: About one barcoded beta molecule per two T cells was the capture yield of template switching. Whole-study findings and limits: Changes in expanded clonotypes were possibly confounded, as the CMV status of donors was unknown.

To note about this clonotype: Its antigen is unidentified.

Germline V CDR1 and CDR2: SGHRS, YFSETQ. This CDR3 has 18 amino acids. The V segment lost 3 bases and the J segment 2 bases; nucleotides outside the gene matches: 10. The second PCR ran 7 to 11 cycles with a sample-barcoded 5' primer and J-beta primers. Each of the samples gave a minimum of 3 million paired-end reads that contained CDR3. TCRdb processed the 5' RACE reads anew with MiXCR; each CDR3 protein has one entry. Among 750,000 to 950,000 distinct CDR3 sequences listed, 25% to 35% were seen once. Separately, the same data were catalogued under a study of T cells of mothers and their children. That paper adds: Amplification in the second PCR used the M1S primer, which added sample barcodes and 2-4 random nucleotides.

This TCR was sampled from a woman in her 40s in good health. V and J are TRBV5-1 and TRBJ2-6, with 8 bases that match TRBD1. The sample comprised blood. This chain's CDR3 is CASSWEQGVGAGANVLTF. CDR3 coding DNA: TGCGCCAGCAGCTGGGAACAGGGGGTAGGCGCTGGGGCCAACGTCCTGACTTTC.